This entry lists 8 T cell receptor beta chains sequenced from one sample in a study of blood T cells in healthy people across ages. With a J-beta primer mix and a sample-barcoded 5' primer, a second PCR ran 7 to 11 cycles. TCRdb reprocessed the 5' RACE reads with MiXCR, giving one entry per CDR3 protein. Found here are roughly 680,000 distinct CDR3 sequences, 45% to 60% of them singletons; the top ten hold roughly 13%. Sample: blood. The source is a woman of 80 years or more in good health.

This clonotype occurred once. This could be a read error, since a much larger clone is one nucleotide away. This chain's CDR3 is CAGSLARGTSNNEQFF. The DNA of the CDR3 is TGCGCCGGCAGCTTGGCCCGGGGGACAAGCAACAATGAGCAGTTCTTC. The genes are TRBV5-1 and TRBJ2-1; D may be TRBD1 or TRBD2 (6 bases each). There are 16 residues in the CDR3. CDR1 SGHRS and CDR2 YFSETQ come from the germline V gene. The variable domain in full, with the rest retrieved from reference TRBV5-1 and TRBJ2-1, is KAGVTQTPRYLIKTRGQQVTLSCSPISGHRSVSWYQQTPGQGLQFLFEYFSETQRNKGNFPGRFSGRQFSNSRSEMNVSTLELGDSALYLCAGSLARGTSNNEQFFGPGTRLTVL.

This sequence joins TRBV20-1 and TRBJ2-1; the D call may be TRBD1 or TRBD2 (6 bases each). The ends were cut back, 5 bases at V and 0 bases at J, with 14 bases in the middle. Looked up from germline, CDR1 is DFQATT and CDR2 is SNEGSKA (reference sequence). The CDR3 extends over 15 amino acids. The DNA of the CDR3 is TGCAGTGCTTTGGGGGGCCCTTACTCCTACAATGAGCAGTTCTTC. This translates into CSALGGPYSYNEQFF.

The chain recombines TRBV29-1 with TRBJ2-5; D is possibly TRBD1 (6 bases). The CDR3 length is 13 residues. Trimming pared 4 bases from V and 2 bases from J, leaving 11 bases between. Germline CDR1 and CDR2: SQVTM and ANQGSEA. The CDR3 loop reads CSVGRTEQETQYF. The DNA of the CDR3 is TGCAGCGTTGGGAGGACAGAGCAAGAGACCCAGTACTTC. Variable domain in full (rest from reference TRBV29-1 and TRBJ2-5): SAVISQKPSRDICQRGTSLTIQCQVDSQVTMMFWYRQQPGQSLTLIATANQGSEATYESGFVIDKFPISRPNLTFSTLTVSNMSPEDSSIYLCSVGRTEQETQYFGPGTRLLVL.

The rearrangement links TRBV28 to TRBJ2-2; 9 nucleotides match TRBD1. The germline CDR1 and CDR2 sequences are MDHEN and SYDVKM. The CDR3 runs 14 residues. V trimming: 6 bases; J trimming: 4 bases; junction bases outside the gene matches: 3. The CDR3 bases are TGTGCCAGCAGAGGGACAGGGACCACCGGGGAGCTGTTTTTT. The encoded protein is CASRGTGTTGELFF.

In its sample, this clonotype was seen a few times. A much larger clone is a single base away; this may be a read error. This chain's CDR3 is CASRRDSTDTQYF. Written as DNA, the CDR3 is TGTGCCAGCAGGAGGGACAGCACAGATACGCAGTATTTT. J is TRBJ2-3 and V is TRBV6-6; the D gene could be TRBD1 or TRBD2 (5 bases each). The length of the CDR3 is 13 residues. Trimming took 6 bases from V and 0 from J, leaving 7 bases between them. Looked up from germline, CDR1 is MNHNY and CDR2 is SVGAGI (reference sequence).

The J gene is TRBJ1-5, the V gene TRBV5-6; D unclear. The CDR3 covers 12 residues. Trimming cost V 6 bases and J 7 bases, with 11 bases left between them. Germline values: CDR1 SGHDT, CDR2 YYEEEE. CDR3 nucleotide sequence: TGTGCCAGCACCCAAAGGAGGCAGCCCCAGCATTTT. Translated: CASTQRRQPQHF.

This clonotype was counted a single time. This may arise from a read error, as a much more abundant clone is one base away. CDR3: CASSLETFEQYF. The CDR3 nucleotides are TGTGCCAGCAGCTTAGAAACTTTCGAGCAGTACTTC. This chain links TRBV7-9 with TRBJ2-7; D uncertain. This CDR3 is built from 12 residues. In germline, CDR1 is SEHNR, CDR2 FQNEAQ (reference sequence). Trimming took off 1 base at V and 6 bases at J, with 7 bases between the two ends.

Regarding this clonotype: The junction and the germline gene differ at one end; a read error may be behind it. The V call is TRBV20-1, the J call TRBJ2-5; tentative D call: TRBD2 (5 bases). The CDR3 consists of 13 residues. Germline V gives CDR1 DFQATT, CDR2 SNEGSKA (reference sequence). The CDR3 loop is CSTRDLAKLAQYF. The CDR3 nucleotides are TGCAGTACTAGAGATCTCGCGAAGCTGGCCCAGTACTTC.